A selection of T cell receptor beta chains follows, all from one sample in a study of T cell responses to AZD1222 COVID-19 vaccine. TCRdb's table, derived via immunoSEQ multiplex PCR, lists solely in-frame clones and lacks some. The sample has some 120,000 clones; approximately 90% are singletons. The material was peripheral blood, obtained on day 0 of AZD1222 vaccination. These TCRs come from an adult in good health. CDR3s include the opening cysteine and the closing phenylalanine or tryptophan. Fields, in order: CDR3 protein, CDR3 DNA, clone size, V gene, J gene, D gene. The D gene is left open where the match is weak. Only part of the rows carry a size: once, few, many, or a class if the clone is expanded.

CASSLRSWASEAKNIQYF	TGTGCCAGCAGTTTACGTAGTTGGGCTAGCGAAGCCAAAAACATTCAGTACTTC	once	TRBV28	TRBJ2-4	.
CASSEMMGQGTNQPQHF	TGTGCCAGCAGTGAGATGATGGGACAGGGGACAAATCAGCCCCAGCATTTT	.	TRBV6-1	TRBJ1-5	TRBD1
CASSPGTRTGNEQFF	TGTGCCAGCAGCCCCGGGACCCGGACGGGTAATGAGCAGTTCTTC	.	TRBV11-2	TRBJ2-1	.
CASSLRRESTEAFF	TGTGCCAGCAGTTTGAGACGGGAGAGCACTGAAGCTTTCTTT	.	TRBV28	TRBJ1-1	.
CASRRDRGQTGELFF	TGCGCCAGCAGACGGGACAGGGGGCAAACCGGGGAGCTGTTTTTT	.	TRBV10-2	TRBJ2-2	TRBD1
CASSSPQGGSSPLHF	TGTGCCAGCAGTTCCCCACAGGGGGGAAGTTCACCCCTCCACTTT	few	TRBV28	TRBJ1-6	TRBD1
CASSYGATSSYEQYF	TGTGCCAGCAGTTATGGGGCCACCAGCTCCTACGAGCAGTACTTC	.	TRBV6-2/TRBV6-3	TRBJ2-7	.
CASSVGDRGYEQYF	TGTGCCAGCAGTGTAGGGGACAGAGGCTACGAGCAGTACTTC	once	TRBV5-5	TRBJ2-7	TRBD1
CASSPIPGLAGDRPSYNEQFF	TGTGCCAGTAGTCCGATTCCGGGACTAGCGGGCGACCGTCCTTCATACAATGAGCAGTTCTTC	.	TRBV19	TRBJ2-1	TRBD2
CATSRSVPYEQYF	TGTGCCACCAGCAGATCCGTCCCTTACGAGCAGTACTTC	.	TRBV15	TRBJ2-7	.
CASSLRGGRVTEAFF	TGTGCCAGCAGCTTAAGGGGGGGTCGGGTCACTGAAGCTTTCTTT	.	TRBV11-2	TRBJ1-1	.
CASSPRDRGTDTQYF	TGTGCCAGCAGTCCCCGGGACAGGGGTACAGATACGCAGTATTTT	.	TRBV27	TRBJ2-3	TRBD1
CASSEGRSFPQHF	TGTGCCAGCAGTGAAGGCCGGTCTTTTCCCCAGCATTTT	once	TRBV6-1	TRBJ1-5	.
CASSPTSGPSYNEQFF	TGTGCCAGCTCACCGACTAGCGGGCCCTCCTACAATGAGCAGTTCTTC	.	TRBV18	TRBJ2-1	TRBD2
CASSLTNAAYEQYF	TGTGCCAGCAGTTTAACCAACGCCGCCTACGAGCAGTACTTC	.	TRBV28	TRBJ2-7	.
CASSLGRDREAFF	TGCGCCAGCAGCTTGGGACGGGACAGAGAAGCTTTCTTT	.	TRBV5-1	TRBJ1-1	TRBD1
CASSLYGGPNYGYTF	TGTGCCAGCAGTTTATATGGGGGGCCTAACTATGGCTACACCTTC	.	TRBV28	TRBJ1-2	.
CASSEVGQGVQYF	TGTGCCAGCAGTGAAGTCGGACAGGGGGTTCAGTACTTC	few	TRBV6-1	TRBJ2-4	TRBD1
CASSVGPPGGVVRQGSDEQYF	TGTGCCAGCAGCGTAGGTCCACCCGGGGGCGTGGTGAGACAGGGGAGTGACGAGCAGTACTTC	.	TRBV9	TRBJ2-7	TRBD1
CASSPDSGNTIYF	TGCGCCAGCAGCCCTGACTCTGGAAACACCATATATTTT	.	TRBV5-1	TRBJ1-3	.
CASRRDGLYEQYF	TGTGCCAGCAGGCGGGACGGACTATACGAGCAGTACTTC	few	TRBV2	TRBJ2-7	.
CASSLHEGMGNTEAFF	TGTGCCAGCAGCCTCCATGAGGGAATGGGGAACACTGAAGCTTTCTTT	.	TRBV14	TRBJ1-1	.
CSASPSGRTTDTQYF	TGCAGTGCTAGTCCAAGCGGGAGGACCACAGATACGCAGTATTTT	.	TRBV20-1	TRBJ2-3	TRBD2
CASSLRSSGRNEQFF	TGTGCCAGCAGTTTAAGGTCTAGCGGGAGAAATGAGCAGTTCTTC	.	TRBV28	TRBJ2-1	TRBD2
CASSPLAGRPYEQYF	TGTGCCAGCAGCCCCCTCGCGGGGAGACCCTACGAGCAGTACTTC	.	TRBV14	TRBJ2-7	.
CASSPTPSYEQYF	TGTGCCAGCAGTCCAACGCCCTCCTACGAGCAGTACTTC	.	TRBV6-2/TRBV6-3	TRBJ2-7	.
CASSPQQNYGYTF	TGTGCCAGCTCACCACAACAGAACTATGGCTACACCTTC	.	TRBV18	TRBJ1-2	.
CASSPWTRGKTTGELFF	TGCGCCAGCAGCCCTTGGACTCGGGGGAAAACTACCGGGGAGCTGTTTTTT	.	TRBV4-1	TRBJ2-2	.
CASSLAGGATTPLEQYF	TGCGCCAGCAGCTTGGCCGGGGGGGCCACCACCCCCTTGGAGCAGTACTTC	.	TRBV5-1	TRBJ2-7	TRBD2
CSDTQENYGYTF	TGCAGCGACACACAGGAGAACTATGGCTACACCTTC	.	TRBV29-1	TRBJ1-2	.
CSVLGARPYEGYTF	TGCAGCGTTCTGGGGGCAAGACCCTATGAGGGCTACACCTTC	.	TRBV29-1	TRBJ1-2	.
CASGIATDTQYF	TGTGCCAGCGGGATAGCCACAGATACGCAGTATTTT	.	TRBV2	TRBJ2-3	.
CASSLTQEQYF	TGTGCCAGCAGTTTAACCCAAGAGCAGTACTTC	.	TRBV28	TRBJ2-7	.
CASSFRQGPSSTDTQYF	TGTGCCAGCAGCTTCAGACAGGGCCCATCTAGCACAGATACGCAGTATTTT	.	TRBV5-4	TRBJ2-3	TRBD1
CASSNYAGTPDTQYF	TGTGCCAGCAGCAACTACGCCGGGACTCCCGATACGCAGTATTTT	.	TRBV7-2	TRBJ2-3	.
CASSQGTSGSTDTQYF	TGTGCCAGCTCACAAGGGACTAGCGGGAGTACAGATACGCAGTATTTT	.	TRBV18	TRBJ2-3	TRBD2
CASSRTTGSITGELFF	TGTGCCAGCAGCCGAACCACCGGGAGTATAACCGGGGAGCTGTTTTTT	.	TRBV9	TRBJ2-2	.
CASYDRAASGRSYNEQFF	TGTGCCAGCTATGACAGGGCGGCTAGCGGGAGATCCTACAATGAGCAGTTCTTC	.	TRBV28	TRBJ2-1	TRBD2
CASSLSYQPQHF	TGTGCCAGCAGTTTATCCTATCAGCCCCAGCATTTT	.	TRBV12-3/TRBV12-4	TRBJ1-5	.
CASSQDRGSTEAFF	TGCGCCAGCAGCCAAGACAGGGGGAGCACTGAAGCTTTCTTT	.	TRBV4-3	TRBJ1-1	TRBD1
CASSLGLAGEGEQFF	TGCGCCAGCAGCTTGGGACTAGCGGGAGAGGGTGAGCAGTTCTTC	few	TRBV5-1	TRBJ2-1	TRBD2
CASGLFFLGHDDPKHPNEQFF	TGTGCTAGTGGTTTGTTCTTCTTGGGACACGATGACCCGAAGCACCCCAATGAGCAGTTCTTC	.	TRBV12-5	TRBJ2-1	.
CASSPGQYTDTQYF	TGTGCCAGCAGCCCAGGACAGTACACAGATACGCAGTATTTT	.	TRBV7-9	TRBJ2-3	.
CASSERAQQFF	TGTGCCAGTAGCGAAAGGGCACAGCAGTTCTTC	.	TRBV19	TRBJ2-1	.
CASKRTGPYEQYF	TGTGCCAGTAAGCGGACAGGGCCATACGAGCAGTACTTC	.	TRBV19	TRBJ2-7	TRBD1
CSAGTGGAADIQYF	TGCAGCGCTGGAACGGGAGGGGCGGCGGACATTCAGTACTTC	.	TRBV29-1	TRBJ2-4	TRBD2
CASSPMGTSGNEQFF	TGTGCCAGCAGTCCGATGGGGACTAGCGGCAATGAGCAGTTCTTC	.	TRBV2	TRBJ2-1	TRBD2
CASSQDRRDTEAFF	TGTGCCAGCAGCCAAGATCGAAGGGACACTGAAGCTTTCTTT	.	TRBV3-1/TRBV3-2	TRBJ1-1	.
CASSLTSGRFNEQFF	TGTGCCAGCAGCCTGACTAGCGGGAGGTTCAATGAGCAGTTCTTC	.	TRBV14	TRBJ2-1	TRBD2
CASSSDTNTGELFF	TGTGCCAGCAGCTCCGACACGAACACCGGGGAGCTGTTTTTT	.	TRBV5-6	TRBJ2-2	.
CASSYAPNNSPLHF	TGTGCCAGCAGTTACGCCCCCAACAATTCACCCCTCCACTTT	few	TRBV6-5	TRBJ1-6	.
CASKGVESSYNEQFF	TGCGCCAGCAAAGGGGTCGAGAGCTCCTACAATGAGCAGTTCTTC	.	TRBV5-1	TRBJ2-1	.
CASRLSGTNEQFF	TGTGCCAGCAGGCTTAGCGGTACCAATGAGCAGTTCTTC	.	TRBV6-1	TRBJ2-1	.
CASTTLGMAPGNTIYF	TGTGCCAGCACCACACTCGGGATGGCACCGGGAAACACCATATATTTT	once	TRBV5-5	TRBJ1-3	.